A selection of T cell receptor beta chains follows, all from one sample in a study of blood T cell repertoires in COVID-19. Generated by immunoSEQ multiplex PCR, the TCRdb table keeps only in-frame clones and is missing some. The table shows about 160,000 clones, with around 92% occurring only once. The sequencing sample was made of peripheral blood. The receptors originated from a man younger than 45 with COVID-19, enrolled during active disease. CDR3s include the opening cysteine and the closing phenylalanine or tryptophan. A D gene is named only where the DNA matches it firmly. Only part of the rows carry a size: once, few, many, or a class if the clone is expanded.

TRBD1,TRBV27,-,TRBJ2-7,CASSNLGTGGLDEQYF,TGTGCCAGCAGTAACCTTGGGACAGGGGGCCTCGACGAGCAGTACTTC
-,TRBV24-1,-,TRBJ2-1,CATSKDRWNEQFF,TGTGCCACCAGTAAGGACAGATGGAATGAGCAGTTCTTC
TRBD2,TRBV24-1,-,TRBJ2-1,CATSDPGTSVYNEQFF,TGTGCCACCAGTGACCCCGGGACTAGCGTCTACAATGAGCAGTTCTTC
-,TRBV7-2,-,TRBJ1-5,CASRQGNQPQHF,TGTGCCAGCCGACAGGGCAATCAGCCCCAGCATTTT
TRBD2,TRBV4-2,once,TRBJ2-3,CASSQVWEGRTQYF,TGTGCCAGCAGCCAAGTGTGGGAGGGCCGAACGCAGTATTTT
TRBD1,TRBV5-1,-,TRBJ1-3,CASSSLRQGVSGNTIYF,TGCGCCAGCAGCTCCCTGCGACAGGGGGTCTCTGGAAACACCATATATTTT
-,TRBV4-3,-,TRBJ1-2,CASSQEEGSEDGYTF,TGCGCCAGCAGCCAAGAGGAGGGGTCTGAGGATGGCTACACCTTC
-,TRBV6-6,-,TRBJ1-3,CASKRGGNTIYF,TGTGCCAGCAAGAGGGGGGGAAACACCATATATTTT
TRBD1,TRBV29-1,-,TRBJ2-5,CSVLSGGQETQYF,TGCAGCGTACTATCAGGGGGACAAGAGACCCAGTACTTC
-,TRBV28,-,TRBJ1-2,CASNSETQTYGYTF,TGTGCCAGCAATAGTGAAACTCAGACATATGGCTACACCTTC
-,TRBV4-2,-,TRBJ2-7,CASSRDGGQGEQYF,TGTGCCAGCAGCCGGGATGGGGGCCAGGGCGAGCAGTACTTC
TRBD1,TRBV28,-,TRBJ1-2,CASGRITGGDGYTF,TGTGCCAGCGGACGAATTACAGGGGGTGATGGCTACACCTTC
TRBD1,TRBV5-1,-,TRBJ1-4,CASSFGTENEKLFF,TGCGCCAGCAGCTTTGGGACAGAGAATGAAAAACTGTTTTTT
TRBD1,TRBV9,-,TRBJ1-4,CASSPQGALEKLFF,TGTGCCAGCAGCCCACAGGGGGCTCTTGAAAAACTGTTTTTT
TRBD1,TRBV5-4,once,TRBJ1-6,CASSLGRTGGRNSPLHF,TGTGCCAGCAGCTTGGGCCGGACAGGGGGCCGCAATTCACCCCTCCACTTT
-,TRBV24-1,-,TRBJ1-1,CASWTVSTEAFF,TGTGCCAGTTGGACAGTCTCCACTGAAGCTTTCTTT
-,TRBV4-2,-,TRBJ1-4,CASSQVTDPFNEKLFF,TGTGCCAGCAGCCAAGTAACAGACCCATTTAATGAAAAACTGTTTTTT
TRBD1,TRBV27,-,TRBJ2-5,CASSFRRQGGETQYF,TGTGCCAGCAGTTTCCGGCGACAGGGTGGAGAGACCCAGTACTTC
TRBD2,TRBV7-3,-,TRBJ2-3,CASSFLPGLAGEGDTQYF,TGTGCCAGCAGCTTTCTTCCGGGACTAGCGGGGGAGGGAGATACGCAGTATTTT
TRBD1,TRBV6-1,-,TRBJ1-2,CASSEWTGPNYGYTF,TGTGCCAGCAGTGAGTGGACAGGGCCTAACTATGGCTACACCTTC
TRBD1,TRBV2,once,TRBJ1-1,CASRMGQGETEAFF,TGTGCCAGCAGGATGGGACAGGGGGAAACTGAAGCTTTCTTT
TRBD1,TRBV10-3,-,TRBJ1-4,CAISESQGMGEKLFF,TGTGCCATCAGTGAGTCACAGGGGATGGGAGAAAAACTGTTTTTT
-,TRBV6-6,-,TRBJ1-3,CASSYSSSGNTIYF,TGTGCCAGCAGTTACAGTTCTAGCGGAAACACCATATATTTT
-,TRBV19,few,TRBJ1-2,CASSDSPYGYTF,TGTGCCAGTTCGGACAGTCCCTATGGCTACACCTTC
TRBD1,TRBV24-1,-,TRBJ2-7,CATSEGQGADEQYF,TGTGCCACCAGTGAGGGACAGGGGGCTGACGAGCAGTACTTC
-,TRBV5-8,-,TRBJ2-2,CASSFEAWTVNTGELFF,TGTGCCAGCAGCTTTGAGGCATGGACAGTGAACACCGGGGAGCTGTTTTTT
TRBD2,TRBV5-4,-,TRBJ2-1,CASSWTSGSSYNEQFF,TGTGCCAGCAGCTGGACTAGCGGGAGCTCCTACAATGAGCAGTTCTTC
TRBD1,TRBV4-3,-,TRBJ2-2,CASSQYRDREATGELFF,TGCGCCAGCAGCCAGTATCGGGACAGGGAAGCCACCGGGGAGCTGTTTTTT
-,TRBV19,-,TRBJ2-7,CASSQRTGLYEQYF,TGTGCCAGTAGTCAACGGACCGGACTCTACGAGCAGTACTTC
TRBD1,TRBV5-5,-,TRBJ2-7,CASSSGTGRDEQYF,TGTGCCAGCAGCTCCGGGACAGGGAGGGACGAGCAGTACTTC
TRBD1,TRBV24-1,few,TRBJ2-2,CATSDPSRDSSITGELFF,TGTGCCACCAGTGATCCGAGTCGGGACAGCAGCATCACCGGGGAGCTGTTTTTT
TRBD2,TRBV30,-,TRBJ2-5,CAWSPSSGRALQTQYF,TGTGCCTGGAGTCCCTCTAGCGGGAGGGCTTTACAGACCCAGTACTTC
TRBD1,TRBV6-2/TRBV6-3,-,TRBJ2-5,CASSYSLQGGSKGLETQYF,TGTGCCAGCAGTTACTCATTACAGGGGGGCTCTAAAGGACTAGAGACCCAGTACTTC
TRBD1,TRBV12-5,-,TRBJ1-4,CASGPRGREAEKLFF,TGTGCTAGTGGTCCCAGGGGGCGGGAAGCTGAAAAACTGTTTTTT
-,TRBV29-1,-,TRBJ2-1,CSVGLYNEQFF,TGCAGCGTGGGGCTCTACAATGAGCAGTTCTTC
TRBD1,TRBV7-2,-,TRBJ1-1,CASSLKGTGLHAFF,TGTGCCAGCAGCTTAAAAGGGACAGGGTTGCATGCTTTCTTT
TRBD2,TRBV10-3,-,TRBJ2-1,CAIRASSGGIHNEQFF,TGTGCCATCAGAGCCAGCTCGGGAGGAATCCACAATGAGCAGTTCTTC
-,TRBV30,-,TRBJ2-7,CGVAESSYEQYF,TGTGGCGTAGCGGAGAGCTCCTACGAGCAGTACTTC
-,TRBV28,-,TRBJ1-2,CASSLTTGGYTF,TGTGCCAGCAGTTTGACGACCGGGGGCTACACCTTC
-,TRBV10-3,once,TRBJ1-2,CAIVGGAANYGYTF,TGTGCCATCGTGGGCGGGGCCGCTAACTATGGCTACACCTTC
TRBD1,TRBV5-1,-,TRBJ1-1,CASSSNPQGMNTEAFF,TGCGCCAGCAGCTCAAATCCACAGGGGATGAACACTGAAGCTTTCTTT
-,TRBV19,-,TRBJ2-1,CASSINSAYNEQFF,TGTGCCAGTAGTATCAACAGTGCCTACAATGAGCAGTTCTTC
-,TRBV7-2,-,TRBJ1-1,CASSPFRQPEAFF,TGTGCCAGCAGCCCCTTTCGACAGCCAGAAGCTTTCTTT